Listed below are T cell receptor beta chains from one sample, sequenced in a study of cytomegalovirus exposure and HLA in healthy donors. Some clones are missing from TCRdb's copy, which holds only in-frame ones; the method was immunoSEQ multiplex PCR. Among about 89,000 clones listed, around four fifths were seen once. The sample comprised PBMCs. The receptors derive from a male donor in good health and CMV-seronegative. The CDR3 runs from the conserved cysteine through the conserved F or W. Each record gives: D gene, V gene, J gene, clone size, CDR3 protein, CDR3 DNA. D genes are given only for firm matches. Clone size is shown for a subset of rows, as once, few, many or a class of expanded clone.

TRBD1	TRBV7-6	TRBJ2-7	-	CASGSGQGNSYEQYF	TGTGCCAGCGGCTCGGGACAGGGCAACTCCTACGAGCAGTACTTC
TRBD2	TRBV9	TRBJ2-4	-	CASSVEAGRGTRNIQYF	TGTGCCAGCAGCGTAGAAGCGGGTAGGGGGACTAGGAACATTCAGTACTTC
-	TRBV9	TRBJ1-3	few	CASSATRNTIYF	TGTGCCAGCAGCGCGACTCGAAACACCATATATTTT
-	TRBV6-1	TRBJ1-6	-	CASPRGENSPLHF	TGTGCCAGCCCCAGGGGAGAAAATTCACCCCTCCACTTT
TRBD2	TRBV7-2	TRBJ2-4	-	CASSLAGGSGSDIQYF	TGTGCCAGCAGCTTAGCCGGTGGTAGCGGGAGTGACATTCAGTACTTC
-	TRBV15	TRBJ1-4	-	CATSWGDNEKLFF	TGTGCCACCAGCTGGGGGGATAATGAAAAACTGTTTTTT
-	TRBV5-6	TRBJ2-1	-	CASSYGGLRNEQFF	TGTGCCAGCAGCTACGGCGGACTAAGGAATGAGCAGTTCTTC
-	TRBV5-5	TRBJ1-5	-	CASSYRPSGGLGSNQPQHF	TGTGCCAGCAGCTACCGTCCTTCGGGGGGCTTGGGGAGCAATCAGCCCCAGCATTTT
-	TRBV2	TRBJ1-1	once	CASNYNRNTEAFF	TGTGCCAGTAATTACAACAGGAACACTGAAGCTTTCTTT
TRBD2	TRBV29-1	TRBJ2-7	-	CSVDNAGTSGTGEQYF	TGCAGCGTTGACAATGCAGGGACTAGCGGTACCGGCGAGCAGTACTTC
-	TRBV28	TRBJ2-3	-	CASSPGVDTQYF	TGTGCCAGCAGTCCCGGGGTTGATACGCAGTATTTT
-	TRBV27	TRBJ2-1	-	CASTERASNNEQFF	TGTGCCAGCACTGAGAGGGCATCCAACAATGAGCAGTTCTTC
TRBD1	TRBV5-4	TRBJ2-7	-	CASSSTGTGPSYEQYF	TGTGCCAGCAGTTCGACCGGGACAGGGCCCTCCTACGAGCAGTACTTC
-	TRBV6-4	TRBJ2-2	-	CASSRGSPQTNTGELFF	TGTGCCAGCAGTCGGGGGAGTCCCCAAACAAACACCGGGGAGCTGTTTTTT
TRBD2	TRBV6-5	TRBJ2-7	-	CASRSSGSLYEQYF	TGTGCCAGCAGGTCTAGCGGGAGCCTCTACGAGCAGTACTTC
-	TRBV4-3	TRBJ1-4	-	CASSRLGQETEKLFF	TGCGCCAGCAGCCGCCTTGGACAAGAAACTGAAAAACTGTTTTTT
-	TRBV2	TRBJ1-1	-	CASRGREYTEAFF	TGTGCCAGCAGAGGGAGGGAGTACACTGAAGCTTTCTTT
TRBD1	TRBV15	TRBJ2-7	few	CATSRGGQGAYEQYF	TGTGCCACCAGCAGAGGAGGCCAGGGGGCCTACGAGCAGTACTTC
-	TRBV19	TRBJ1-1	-	CASSDGQLNTEAFF	TGTGCCAGTAGTGACGGACAGCTGAACACTGAAGCTTTCTTT
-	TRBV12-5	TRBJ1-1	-	CASGSPGMNTEAFF	TGTGCTAGTGGTAGTCCCGGGATGAACACTGAAGCTTTCTTT
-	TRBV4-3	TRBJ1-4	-	CASSRISGIVATNEKLFF	TGCGCCAGCAGCCGGATATCAGGGATAGTTGCAACTAATGAAAAACTGTTTTTT
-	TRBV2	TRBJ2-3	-	CASSELRDTQYF	TGTGCCAGCAGTGAGCTGAGGGATACGCAGTATTTT
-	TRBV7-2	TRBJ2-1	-	CASSLGQGSYNEQFF	TGTGCCAGCAGCCTGGGGCAGGGCTCCTACAATGAGCAGTTCTTC
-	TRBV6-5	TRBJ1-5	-	CASSPGGNSNQPQHF	TGTGCCAGCTCCCCCGGGGGGAATAGCAATCAGCCCCAGCATTTT
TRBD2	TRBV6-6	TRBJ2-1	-	CASSSTLAGGVNEQFF	TGTGCCAGCAGTTCTACCCTAGCGGGGGGAGTAAATGAGCAGTTCTTC
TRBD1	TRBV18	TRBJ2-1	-	CASSRDRDGAEQFF	TGTGCCAGCTCACGGGACAGGGATGGTGCTGAGCAGTTCTTC
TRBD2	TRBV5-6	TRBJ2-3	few	CASSLVGGGGTDTQYF	TGTGCCAGCAGCTTGGTTGGCGGGGGGGGCACAGATACGCAGTATTTT
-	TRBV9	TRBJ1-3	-	CASSVREGSLSSGNTIYF	TGTGCCAGCAGCGTAAGGGAGGGGTCCCTAAGCTCTGGAAACACCATATATTTT
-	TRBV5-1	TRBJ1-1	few	CASSLGGAGGGTEAFF	TGCGCCAGCAGCTTGGGTGGTGCGGGGGGCGGGACTGAAGCTTTCTTT
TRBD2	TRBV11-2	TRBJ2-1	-	CASSFGLAGYNEQFF	TGTGCCAGCAGCTTTGGACTAGCGGGCTACAATGAGCAGTTCTTC
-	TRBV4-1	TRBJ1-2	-	CASSQGGRGYTF	TGCGCCAGCAGCCAAGGGGGGCGGGGCTACACCTTC
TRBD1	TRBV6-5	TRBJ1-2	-	CASSNTGATGGYTF	TGTGCCAGCAGTAATACAGGGGCGACAGGTGGCTACACCTTC
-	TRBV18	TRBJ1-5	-	CASSGAGIGQPQHF	TGTGCCAGCTCAGGAGCAGGGATCGGTCAGCCCCAGCATTTT
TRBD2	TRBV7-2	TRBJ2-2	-	CASSPGLALTGELFF	TGTGCCAGCAGCCCGGGACTAGCTCTAACCGGGGAGCTGTTTTTT
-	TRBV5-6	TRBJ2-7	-	CASSLRGYEQYF	TGTGCCAGCAGCTTACGGGGCTACGAGCAGTACTTC
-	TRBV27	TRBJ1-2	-	CASSLGPGATCGYTF	TGTGCCAGCAGTTTAGGACCGGGAGCGACCTGTGGCTACACCTTC
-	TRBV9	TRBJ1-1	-	CASSLYDGFSTEAFF	TGTGCCAGCAGCCTTTACGACGGGTTTTCCACTGAAGCTTTCTTT
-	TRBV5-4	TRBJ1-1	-	CASSLAQAPTEAFF	TGTGCCAGCAGCCTGGCACAGGCGCCCACTGAAGCTTTCTTT
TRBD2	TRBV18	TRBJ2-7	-	CASSPPSSGSSEQYF	TGTGCCAGCTCACCACCCTCTAGCGGGAGCAGCGAGCAGTACTTC
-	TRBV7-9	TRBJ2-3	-	CASSPRGPDTQYF	TGTGCCAGCAGCCCCAGGGGCCCAGATACGCAGTATTTT
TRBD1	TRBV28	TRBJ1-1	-	CASSLARGDTEAFF	TGTGCCAGCAGTTTGGCCAGGGGGGACACTGAAGCTTTCTTT
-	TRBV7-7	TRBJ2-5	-	CASTTDRQETQYF	TGTGCTAGCACCACGGACAGACAAGAGACCCAGTACTTC
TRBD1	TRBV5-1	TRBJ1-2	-	CASSLGGAGGGYGYTF	TGCGCCAGCAGCTTGGGAGGAGCAGGGGGCGGCTATGGCTACACCTTC
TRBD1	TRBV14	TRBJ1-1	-	CASSQDQGQGGAFF	TGTGCCAGCAGCCAAGATCAAGGACAGGGGGGCGCTTTCTTT
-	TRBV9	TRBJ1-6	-	CASSPRGSYNSPLHF	TGTGCCAGCAGTCCCAGGGGCTCCTATAATTCACCCCTCCACTTT
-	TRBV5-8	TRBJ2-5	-	CASSLGAKETQYF	TGTGCCAGCAGCTTGGGAGCGAAAGAGACCCAGTACTTC
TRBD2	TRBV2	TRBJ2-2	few	CASSAAGETGELFF	TGTGCCAGCAGTGCGGCGGGAGAAACCGGGGAGCTGTTTTTT
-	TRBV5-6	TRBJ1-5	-	CASSTGNSNQPQHF	TGTGCCAGCAGTACAGGAAATAGCAATCAGCCCCAGCATTTT
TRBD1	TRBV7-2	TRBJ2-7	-	CASSPPDRPVGEQYF	TGTGCCAGCAGCCCGCCGGACAGGCCAGTAGGCGAGCAGTACTTC
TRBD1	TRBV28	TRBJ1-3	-	CASSSDRDRVSGNTIYF	TGTGCCAGCAGTTCAGACCGGGACAGGGTATCTGGAAACACCATATATTTT
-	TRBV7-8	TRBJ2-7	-	CASSRQGQASYEQYF	TGTGCCAGCAGTCGTCAAGGTCAGGCCTCCTACGAGCAGTACTTC
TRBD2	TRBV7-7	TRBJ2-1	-	CASSETSGDFNEQFF	TGTGCTAGCAGCGAGACTAGCGGGGATTTCAATGAGCAGTTCTTC
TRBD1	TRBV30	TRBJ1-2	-	CAGGRGPGWGYTF	TGTGCCGGGGGTAGGGGGCCGGGTTGGGGCTACACCTTC
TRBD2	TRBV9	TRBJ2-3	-	CASSVSGLEKDTQYF	TGTGCCAGCAGCGTTAGCGGGCTCGAGAAAGATACGCAGTATTTT
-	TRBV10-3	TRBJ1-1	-	CAISTGNTEAFF	TGTGCCATATCAACGGGGAACACTGAAGCTTTCTTT
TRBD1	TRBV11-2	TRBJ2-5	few	CASSEGQVWETQYF	TGTGCCAGCAGCGAAGGACAGGTTTGGGAGACCCAGTACTTC
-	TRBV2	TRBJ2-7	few	CASSPLYEQYF	TGTGCCAGCAGTCCACTCTACGAGCAGTACTTC
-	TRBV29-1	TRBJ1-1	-	CSVQKGLGTEAFF	TGCAGCGTTCAGAAGGGGTTAGGGACTGAAGCTTTCTTT
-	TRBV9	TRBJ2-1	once	CASTRGRGRNEQFF	TGTGCCAGCACCCGAGGACGGGGGAGGAATGAGCAGTTCTTC
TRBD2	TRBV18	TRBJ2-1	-	CASSPLAGTNNEQFF	TGTGCCAGCTCACCGCTAGCGGGGACGAACAATGAGCAGTTCTTC